The clone carrying this TCR beta chain was counted at least ten times. This entry comes from a study of T-cell reconstitution after alpha-beta-depleted transplantation in children. Preparation of the TCRbeta library involved a method that used unique molecular identifiers. TCRdb itself ran the PCR reads through MiXCR, one entry per CDR3 protein. The table has about 460,000 distinct CDR3 sequences, about 10% seen once. In germline, CDR1 is MGHRA, CDR2 YSYEKL. The V and J ends lost 0 bases and 6 bases respectively, with 12 bases between them. This CDR3 is 14 amino acids long. V usage is TRBV4-1 and J usage is TRBJ2-7; D is undetermined. The sequence derives from a child between 2 and 9 years old with inherited bone marrow failure, due to receive a stem cell transplant. This sample comprised PBMCs, obtained before TCRalphabeta/CD19-depleted stem cell transplant. For the CDR3, the DNA is TGCGCCAGCAGCCAAGAGCCGATGTTGGGCGAGCAGTACTTC. It is translated as CASSQEPMLGEQYF.